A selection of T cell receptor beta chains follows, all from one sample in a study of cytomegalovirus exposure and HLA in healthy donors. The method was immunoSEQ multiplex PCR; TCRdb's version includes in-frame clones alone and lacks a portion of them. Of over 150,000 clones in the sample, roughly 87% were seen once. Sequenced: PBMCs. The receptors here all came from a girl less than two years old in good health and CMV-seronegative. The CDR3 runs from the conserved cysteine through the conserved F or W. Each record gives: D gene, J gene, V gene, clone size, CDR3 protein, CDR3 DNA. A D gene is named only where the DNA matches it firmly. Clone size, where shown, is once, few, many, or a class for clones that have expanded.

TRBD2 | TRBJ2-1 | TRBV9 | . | CASSVERGRPYNEQFF | TGTGCCAGCAGCGTAGAGCGGGGGAGACCCTACAATGAGCAGTTCTTC
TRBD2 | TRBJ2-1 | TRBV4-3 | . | CASSQLAGSSYNEQFF | TGCGCCAGCAGCCAACTAGCGGGAAGCTCCTACAATGAGCAGTTCTTC
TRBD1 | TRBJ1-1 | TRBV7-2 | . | CASSGWTGAVGAFF | TGTGCCAGCAGCGGATGGACAGGGGCGGTTGGAGCTTTCTTT
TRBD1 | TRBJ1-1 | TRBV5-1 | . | CASSQGEGNTEAFF | TGCGCCAGCAGCCAGGGGGAAGGGAACACTGAAGCTTTCTTT
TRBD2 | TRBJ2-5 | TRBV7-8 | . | CASSLAGASGGQETQYF | TGTGCCAGCAGCTTAGCGGGGGCTAGCGGGGGGCAAGAGACCCAGTACTTC
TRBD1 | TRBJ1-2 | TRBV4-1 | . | CASSQGGQGVGSNYGYTF | TGCGCCAGCAGCCAAGGGGGACAGGGGGTGGGATCTAACTATGGCTACACCTTC
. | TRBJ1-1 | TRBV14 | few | CASSQRDTFMNTEAFF | TGTGCCAGCAGTCAGCGGGACACGTTCATGAACACTGAAGCTTTCTTT
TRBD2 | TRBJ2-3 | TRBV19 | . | CASSIYSGGEADTQYF | TGTGCCAGTAGTATATATAGCGGGGGAGAAGCAGATACGCAGTATTTT
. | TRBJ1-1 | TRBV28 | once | CASSLFEREAFF | TGTGCCAGCAGTTTATTTGAGCGGGAAGCTTTCTTT
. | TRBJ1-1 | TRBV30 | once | CAWSVPGNTEAFF | TGTGCCTGGAGTGTGCCTGGCAACACTGAAGCTTTCTTT
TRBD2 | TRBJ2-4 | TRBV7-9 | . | CASSSISGRAKNIQYF | TGTGCCAGCAGCTCTATTAGCGGGAGGGCCAAAAACATTCAGTACTTC
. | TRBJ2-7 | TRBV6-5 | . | CASSDRPTYEQYF | TGTGCCAGCAGCGACAGGCCTACCTACGAGCAGTACTTC
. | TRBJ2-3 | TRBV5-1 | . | CASSFLGFSTDTQYF | TGCGCCAGCAGCTTCCTGGGCTTTAGCACAGATACGCAGTATTTT
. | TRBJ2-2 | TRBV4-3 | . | CASSLTVVGTEANTGELFF | TGCGCCAGCAGCCTGACGGTCGTCGGAACGGAGGCGAACACCGGGGAGCTGTTTTTT
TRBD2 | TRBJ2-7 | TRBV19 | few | CASRGAYEQYF | TGTGCCAGTCGGGGGGCCTACGAGCAGTACTTC
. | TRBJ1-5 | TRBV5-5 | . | CASSLEQVNQPQHF | TGTGCCAGCAGCTTGGAACAGGTTAATCAGCCCCAGCATTTT
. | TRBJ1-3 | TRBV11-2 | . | CASSLGGAGNTIYF | TGTGCCAGCAGCTTAGGGGGCGCTGGAAACACCATATATTTT
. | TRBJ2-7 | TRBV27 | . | CASSLLGRADYEQYF | TGTGCCAGCAGTTTATTAGGCAGGGCTGACTACGAGCAGTACTTC
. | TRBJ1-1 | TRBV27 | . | CASSLGRNMNTEAFF | TGTGCCAGCAGCCTAGGGAGGAACATGAACACTGAAGCTTTCTTT
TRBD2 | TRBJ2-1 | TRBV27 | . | CASSPLGTSGGNEQFF | TGTGCCAGCAGTCCGCTCGGGACTAGCGGGGGTAATGAGCAGTTCTTC
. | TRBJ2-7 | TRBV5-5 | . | CASSFLYEQYF | TGTGCCAGCAGCTTCCTCTACGAGCAGTACTTC
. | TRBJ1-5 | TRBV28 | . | CASIMTGSNQPQHF | TGTGCCAGCATAATGACAGGTAGCAATCAGCCCCAGCATTTT
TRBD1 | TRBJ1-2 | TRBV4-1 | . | CASSHLAGGSYGYTF | TGCGCCAGCAGCCACCTCGCAGGGGGCAGCTATGGCTACACCTTC
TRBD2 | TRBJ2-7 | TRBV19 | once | CASSTGTSGGYEQYF | TGTGCCAGTAGTACCGGGACTAGCGGGGGTTACGAGCAGTACTTC
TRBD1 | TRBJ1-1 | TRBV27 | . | CASSLRDRGRTEAFF | TGTGCCAGCAGTTTAAGGGACAGGGGACGGACTGAAGCTTTCTTT
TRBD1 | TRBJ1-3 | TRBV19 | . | CASSDRGIQAGNTIYF | TGTGCCAGTAGTGACAGGGGAATCCAGGCTGGAAACACCATATATTTT
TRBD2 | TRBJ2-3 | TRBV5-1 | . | CASSLGLAGPSSTDTQYF | TGCGCCAGCAGCTTGGGACTAGCGGGGCCCTCTAGCACAGATACGCAGTATTTT
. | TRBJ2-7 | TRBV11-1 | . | CASSSYYEQYF | TGTGCCAGCAGCTCTTATTACGAGCAGTACTTC
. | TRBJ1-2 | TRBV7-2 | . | CASSLDIRAHRDYGYTF | TGTGCCAGCAGCTTAGATATCAGGGCCCACCGGGACTATGGCTACACCTTC
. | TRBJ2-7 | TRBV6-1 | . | CASSEAGGIWYEQYF | TGTGCCAGCAGTGAAGCTGGGGGGATTTGGTACGAGCAGTACTTC
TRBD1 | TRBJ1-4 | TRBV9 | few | CASSVGTGPTNEKLFF | TGTGCCAGCAGCGTCGGGACAGGGCCAACTAATGAAAAACTGTTTTTT
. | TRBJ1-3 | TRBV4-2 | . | CASSQDMGRGRGNTIYF | TGTGCCAGCAGCCAAGATATGGGCAGGGGAAGGGGAAACACCATATATTTT
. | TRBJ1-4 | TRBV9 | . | CASSVGGEGEKLFF | TGTGCCAGCAGCGTAGGAGGGGAGGGTGAAAAACTGTTTTTT
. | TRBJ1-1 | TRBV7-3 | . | CASSLGVGSYTEAFF | TGTGCCAGCAGCTTAGGAGTCGGGTCTTACACTGAAGCTTTCTTT
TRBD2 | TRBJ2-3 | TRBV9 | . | CASSPSSGGGGDTQYF | TGTGCCAGCAGCCCTTCTTCGGGGGGGGGAGGAGATACGCAGTATTTT
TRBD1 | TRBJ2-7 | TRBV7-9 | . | CSSSSMDRLLSYEQYF | TGTTCCAGCAGCTCCATGGACAGGCTACTCTCCTACGAGCAGTACTTC
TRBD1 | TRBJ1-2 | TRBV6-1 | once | CASSEGQALGYGYTF | TGTGCCAGCAGTGAGGGACAGGCCCTGGGCTATGGCTACACCTTC
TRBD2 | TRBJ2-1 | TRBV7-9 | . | CASSKTSGRANEQFF | TGTGCCAGCAGCAAGACTAGCGGGAGGGCTAATGAGCAGTTCTTC
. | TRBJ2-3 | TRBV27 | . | CASRSGPSSTDTQYF | TGTGCCAGCAGGAGCGGACCTTCTAGCACAGATACGCAGTATTTT
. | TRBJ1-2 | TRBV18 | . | CASSPGQIYGYTF | TGTGCCAGCTCACCTGGACAAATCTATGGCTACACCTTC
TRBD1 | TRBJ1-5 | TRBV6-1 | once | CASSEGQGVQPQHF | TGTGCCAGCAGTGAAGGACAGGGGGTACAGCCCCAGCATTTT
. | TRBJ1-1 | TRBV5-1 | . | CASSLSGTGNTEAFF | TGCGCCAGCAGCTTGTCGGGTACAGGGAACACTGAAGCTTTCTTT
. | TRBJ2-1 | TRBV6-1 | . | CASSDRSREGNEQFF | TGTGCCAGCAGTGATCGGAGCAGGGAAGGGAATGAGCAGTTCTTC
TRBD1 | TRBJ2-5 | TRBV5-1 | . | CASSEIGTAKETQYF | TGCGCCAGCAGCGAAATCGGGACAGCAAAAGAGACCCAGTACTTC
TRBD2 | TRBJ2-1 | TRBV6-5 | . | CASSRLAGPNEQFF | TGTGCCAGCAGTCGACTAGCGGGGCCCAATGAGCAGTTCTTC
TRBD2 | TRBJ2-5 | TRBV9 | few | CASSGGGSRGSPQETQYF | TGTGCCAGCAGCGGGGGAGGGAGCCGCGGGAGCCCCCAAGAGACCCAGTACTTC
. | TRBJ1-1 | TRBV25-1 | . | CASSFNRLVFF | TGTGCCAGCAGTTTCAACAGGTTAGTTTTCTTT
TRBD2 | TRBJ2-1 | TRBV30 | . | CAWSGGTSAYNEQFF | TGTGCCTGGAGTGGGGGGACTAGCGCTTACAATGAGCAGTTCTTC
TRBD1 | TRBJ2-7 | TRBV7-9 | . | CSSSPGQGHEQYF | TGTTCCAGCAGCCCCGGACAGGGCCACGAGCAGTACTTC
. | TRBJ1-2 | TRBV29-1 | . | CSVGGVQGGYTF | TGCAGCGTTGGGGGGGTGCAAGGTGGCTACACCTTC
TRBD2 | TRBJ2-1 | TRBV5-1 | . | CASTLAGGPNEQFF | TGCGCCAGCACTCTTGCGGGAGGGCCGAATGAGCAGTTCTTC
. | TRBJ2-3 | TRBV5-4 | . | CASSLVPTTGDTQYF | TGTGCCAGCAGCTTGGTTCCCACCACGGGAGATACGCAGTATTTT
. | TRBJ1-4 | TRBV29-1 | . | CSVAGPNEKLFF | TGCAGCGTTGCAGGGCCTAATGAAAAACTGTTTTTT
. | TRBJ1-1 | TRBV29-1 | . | CSVVKNTEAFF | TGCAGCGTTGTCAAGAACACTGAAGCTTTCTTT
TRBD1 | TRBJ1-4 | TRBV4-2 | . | CASSGTGGGNEKLFF | TGTGCCAGCAGCGGAACAGGGGGCGGTAATGAAAAACTGTTTTTT
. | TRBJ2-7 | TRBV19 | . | CASSIPGIYEQYF | TGTGCCAGTAGTATACCGGGGATCTACGAGCAGTACTTC
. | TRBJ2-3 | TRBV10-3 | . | CAIRALVGRADTQYF | TGTGCCATCAGGGCGCTAGTCGGTCGGGCAGATACGCAGTATTTT
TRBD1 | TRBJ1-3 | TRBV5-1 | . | CASSLAGQPRNGNTIYF | TGCGCCAGCAGCTTGGCGGGACAGCCAAGGAATGGAAACACCATATATTTT